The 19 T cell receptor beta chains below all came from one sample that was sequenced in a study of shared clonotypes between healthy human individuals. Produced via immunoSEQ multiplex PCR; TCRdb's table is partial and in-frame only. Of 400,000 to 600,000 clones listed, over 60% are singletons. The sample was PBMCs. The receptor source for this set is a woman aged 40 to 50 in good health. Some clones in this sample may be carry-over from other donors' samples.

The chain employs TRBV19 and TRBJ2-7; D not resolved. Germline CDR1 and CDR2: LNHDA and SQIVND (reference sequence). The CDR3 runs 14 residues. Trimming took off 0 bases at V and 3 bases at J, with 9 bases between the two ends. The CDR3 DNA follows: TGTGCCAGTAGTATAGACACGACAAACTACGAGCAGTACTTC. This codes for CASSIDTTNYEQYF.

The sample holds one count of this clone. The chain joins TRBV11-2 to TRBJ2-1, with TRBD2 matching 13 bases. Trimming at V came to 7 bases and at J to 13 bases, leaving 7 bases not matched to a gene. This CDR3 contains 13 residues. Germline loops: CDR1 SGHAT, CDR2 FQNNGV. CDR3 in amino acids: CASTGLAGEGQFF. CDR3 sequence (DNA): TGTGCCAGCACCGGACTAGCGGGAGAAGGTCAGTTCTTC.

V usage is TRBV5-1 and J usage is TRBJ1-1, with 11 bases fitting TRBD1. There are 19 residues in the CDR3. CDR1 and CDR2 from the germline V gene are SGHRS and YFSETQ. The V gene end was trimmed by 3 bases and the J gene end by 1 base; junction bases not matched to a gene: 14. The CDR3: CASSYDSRTGGVTNTEAFF. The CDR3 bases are TGCGCCAGCAGCTACGACTCCAGGACAGGGGGCGTTACGAACACTGAAGCTTTCTTT.

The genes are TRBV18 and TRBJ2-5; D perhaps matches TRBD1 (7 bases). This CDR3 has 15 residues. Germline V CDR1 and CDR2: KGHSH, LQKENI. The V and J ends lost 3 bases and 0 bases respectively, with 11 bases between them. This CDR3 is CASSPQGGYQETQYF. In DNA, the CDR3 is TGTGCCAGCTCACCGCAGGGGGGATACCAAGAGACCCAGTACTTC.

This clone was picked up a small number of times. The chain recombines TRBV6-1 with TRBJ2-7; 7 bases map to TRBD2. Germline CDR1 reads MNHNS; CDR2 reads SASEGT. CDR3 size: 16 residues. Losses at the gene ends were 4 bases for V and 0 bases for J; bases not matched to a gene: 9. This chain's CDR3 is CASSVLLADSSYEQYF. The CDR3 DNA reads TGTGCCAGCAGTGTACTTCTAGCGGACTCCTCCTACGAGCAGTACTTC.

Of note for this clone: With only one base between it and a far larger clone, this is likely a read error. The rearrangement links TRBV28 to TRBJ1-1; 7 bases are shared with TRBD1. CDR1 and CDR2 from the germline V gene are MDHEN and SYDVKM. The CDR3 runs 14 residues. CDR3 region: CAGRVGQTNTEAFF. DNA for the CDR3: TGTGCCGGCAGGGTGGGACAGACCAACACTGAAGCTTTCTTT.

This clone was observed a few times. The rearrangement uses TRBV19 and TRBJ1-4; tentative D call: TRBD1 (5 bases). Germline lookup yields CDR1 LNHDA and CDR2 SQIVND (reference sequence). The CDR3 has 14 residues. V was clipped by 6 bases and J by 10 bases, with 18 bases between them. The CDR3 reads CASSPLGPEPKLFF. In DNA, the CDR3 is TGTGCCAGTAGCCCTCTGGGGCCCGAACCAAAACTGTTTTTT.

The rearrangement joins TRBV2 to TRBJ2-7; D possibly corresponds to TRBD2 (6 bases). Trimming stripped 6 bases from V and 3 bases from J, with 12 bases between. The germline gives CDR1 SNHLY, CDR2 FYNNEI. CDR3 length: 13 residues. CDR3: CASRPGAVYEQYF. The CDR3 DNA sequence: TGTGCCAGCAGGCCGGGAGCCGTCTACGAGCAGTACTTC.

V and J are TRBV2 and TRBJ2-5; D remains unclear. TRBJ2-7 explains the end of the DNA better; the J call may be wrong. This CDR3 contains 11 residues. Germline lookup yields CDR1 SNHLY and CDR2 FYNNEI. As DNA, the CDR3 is TGTGCCAGCGGGTACACCTACGAGCAGTACTTC. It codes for CASGYTYEQYF.

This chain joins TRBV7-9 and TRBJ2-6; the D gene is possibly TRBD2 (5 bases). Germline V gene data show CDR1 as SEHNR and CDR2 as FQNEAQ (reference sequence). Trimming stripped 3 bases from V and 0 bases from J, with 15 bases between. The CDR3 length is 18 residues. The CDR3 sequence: CASSLGVGVSSGANVLTF. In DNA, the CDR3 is TGTGCCAGCAGCTTGGGAGTGGGAGTAAGCTCTGGGGCCAACGTCCTGACTTTC.

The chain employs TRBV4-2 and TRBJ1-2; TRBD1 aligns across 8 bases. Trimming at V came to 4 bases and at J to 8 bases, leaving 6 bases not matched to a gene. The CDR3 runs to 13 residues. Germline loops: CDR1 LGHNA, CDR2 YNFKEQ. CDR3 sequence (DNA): TGTGCCAGCAGCCCGGACAGGGCCAGAGGCTACACCTTC. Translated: CASSPDRARGYTF.

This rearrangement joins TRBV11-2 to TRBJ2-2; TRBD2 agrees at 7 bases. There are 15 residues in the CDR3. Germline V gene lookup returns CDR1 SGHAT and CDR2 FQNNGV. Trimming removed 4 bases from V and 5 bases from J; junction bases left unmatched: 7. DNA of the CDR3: TGTGCCAGCAGCTCATATGCGGGAGATACCGGGGAGCTGTTTTTT. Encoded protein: CASSSYAGDTGELFF.

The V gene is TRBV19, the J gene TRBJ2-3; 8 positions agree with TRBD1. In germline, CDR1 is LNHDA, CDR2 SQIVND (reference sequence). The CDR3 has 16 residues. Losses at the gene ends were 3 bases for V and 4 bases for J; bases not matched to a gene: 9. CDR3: CASSMGQGAIADTQYF. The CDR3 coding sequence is TGTGCCAGTAGTATGGGGCAGGGGGCAATTGCAGATACGCAGTATTTT. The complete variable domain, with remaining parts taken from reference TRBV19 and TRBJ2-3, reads DGGITQSPKYLFRKEGQNVTLSCEQNLNHDAMYWYRQDPGQGLRLIYYSQIVNDFQKGDIAEGYSVSREKKESFPLTVTSAQKNPTAFYLCASSMGQGAIADTQYFGPGTRLTVL.

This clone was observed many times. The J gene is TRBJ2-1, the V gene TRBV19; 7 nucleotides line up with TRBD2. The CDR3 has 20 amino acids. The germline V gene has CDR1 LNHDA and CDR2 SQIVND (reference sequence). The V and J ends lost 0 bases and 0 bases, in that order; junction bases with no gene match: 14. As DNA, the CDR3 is TGTGCCAGTAGTATAGATGCTTTCCCTAGCGGAATACTCTCCTACAATGAGCAGTTCTTC. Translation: CASSIDAFPSGILSYNEQFF.

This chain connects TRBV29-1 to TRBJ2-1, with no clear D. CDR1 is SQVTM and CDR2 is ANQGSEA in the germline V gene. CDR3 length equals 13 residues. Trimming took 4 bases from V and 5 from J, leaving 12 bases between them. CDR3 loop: CSVVAIFHNEQFF. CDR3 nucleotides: TGCAGCGTTGTGGCCATATTTCACAATGAGCAGTTCTTC.

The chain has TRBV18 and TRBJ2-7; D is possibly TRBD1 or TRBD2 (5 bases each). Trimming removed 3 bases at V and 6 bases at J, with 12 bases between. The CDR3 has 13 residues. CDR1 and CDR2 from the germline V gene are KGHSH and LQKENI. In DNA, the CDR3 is TGTGCCAGCTCACCTGGGGGTTCCGGCGAGCAGTACTTC. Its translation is CASSPGGSGEQYF.

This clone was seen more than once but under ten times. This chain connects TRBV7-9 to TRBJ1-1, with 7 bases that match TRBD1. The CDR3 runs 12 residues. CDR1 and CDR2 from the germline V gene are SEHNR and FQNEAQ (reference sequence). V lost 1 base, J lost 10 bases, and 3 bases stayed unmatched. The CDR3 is CASSLVTGTAFF. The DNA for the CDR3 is TGTGCCAGCAGCTTAGTGACAGGGACAGCTTTCTTT.

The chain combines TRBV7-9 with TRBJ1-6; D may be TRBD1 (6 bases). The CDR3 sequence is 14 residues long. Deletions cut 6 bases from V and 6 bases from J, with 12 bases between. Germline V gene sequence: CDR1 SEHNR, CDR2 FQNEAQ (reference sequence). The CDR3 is CASRYRDSNSPLHF. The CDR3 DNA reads TGTGCCAGCAGATACAGGGATTCTAATTCACCCCTCCACTTT. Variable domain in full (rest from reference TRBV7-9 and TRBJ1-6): DTGVSQNPRHKITKRGQNVTFRCDPISEHNRLYWYRQTLGQGPEFLTYFQNEAQLEKSRLLSDRFSAERPKGSFSTLEIQRTEQGDSAMYLCASRYRDSNSPLHFGNGTRLTVT.

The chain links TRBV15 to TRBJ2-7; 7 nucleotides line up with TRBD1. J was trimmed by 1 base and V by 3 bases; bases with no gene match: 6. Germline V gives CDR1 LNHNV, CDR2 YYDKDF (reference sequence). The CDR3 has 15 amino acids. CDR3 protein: CATSSHPGQSYEQYF. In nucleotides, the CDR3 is TGTGCCACCAGCAGCCATCCGGGACAGTCCTACGAGCAGTACTTC.